Listed below are T cell receptor beta chains from one sample, sequenced in a study of blood T cell repertoires in COVID-19. Data came from immunoSEQ multiplex PCR; TCRdb stores just in-frame clones and leaves some out. Of 75,000 to 90,000 clones detected, roughly three quarters appear once; the ten largest clones hold more than 35%. Input material: peripheral blood. The source is a man aged 60-69 years with COVID-19, enrolled during active disease. CDR3s include the opening cysteine and the closing phenylalanine or tryptophan. A D gene is named only where the DNA matches it firmly. Clone size, where shown, is once, few, many, or a class for clones that have expanded.

j_gene: TRBJ2-1
d_gene: -
v_gene: TRBV19
abundance: -
CDR3nt: TGTGCCAGTAGTATAGAGATGGGAGGGGGTTACAATGAGCAGTTCTTC
CDR3aa: CASSIEMGGGYNEQFF

j_gene: TRBJ1-2
d_gene: TRBD1
v_gene: TRBV5-6
abundance: -
CDR3nt: TGTGCCAGCAGCCTTCCCAGGGGGCGCGTCTATGGCTACACCTTC
CDR3aa: CASSLPRGRVYGYTF

j_gene: TRBJ2-7
d_gene: TRBD2
v_gene: TRBV5-1
abundance: -
CDR3nt: TGCGCCAGCAGCTTGGTAGGTGACGGGGGGTACGAGCAGTACTTC
CDR3aa: CASSLVGDGGYEQYF

j_gene: TRBJ1-2
d_gene: -
v_gene: TRBV5-1
abundance: -
CDR3nt: TGCGCCAGCAGCTTGGGGGGGCAGGCCCAGGATGGCTACACCTTC
CDR3aa: CASSLGGQAQDGYTF

j_gene: TRBJ2-4
d_gene: TRBD2
v_gene: TRBV11-3
abundance: few
CDR3nt: TGTGCCAGCAGCTTAGGGACTAGCGGGAGGCGAAACATTCAGTACTTC
CDR3aa: CASSLGTSGRRNIQYF

j_gene: TRBJ1-2
d_gene: -
v_gene: TRBV21-1
abundance: -
CDR3nt: TGTGCCAGCAGCACCCGAGGCTTCAGAGTGGATCAGGGGCATGACTATGGCTACACCTTC
CDR3aa: CASSTRGFRVDQGHDYGYTF

j_gene: TRBJ2-7
d_gene: TRBD1
v_gene: TRBV2
abundance: -
CDR3nt: TGTGCCAGCAGTTCGGACAGGGAAACCTACGAGCAGTACTTC
CDR3aa: CASSSDRETYEQYF

j_gene: TRBJ1-2
d_gene: TRBD1
v_gene: TRBV5-1
abundance: -
CDR3nt: TGCGCCAGCAGCGATAGACAGGGTGCTAACTATGGCTACACCTTC
CDR3aa: CASSDRQGANYGYTF

j_gene: TRBJ1-5
d_gene: TRBD1
v_gene: TRBV6-5
abundance: -
CDR3nt: TGTGCCAGCAGCTGGACAGGGGGCGGAAAGCCCCAGCATTTT
CDR3aa: CASSWTGGGKPQHF

j_gene: TRBJ1-6
d_gene: -
v_gene: TRBV4-2
abundance: -
CDR3nt: TGTGCCAGCAGCCAAGATAGCTCACCCCTCCACTTT
CDR3aa: CASSQDSSPLHF

j_gene: TRBJ1-1
d_gene: -
v_gene: TRBV18
abundance: -
CDR3nt: TGTGCCAGCTCACCGACTGGGACACAAAACACTGAAGCTTTCTTT
CDR3aa: CASSPTGTQNTEAFF

j_gene: TRBJ1-5
d_gene: -
v_gene: TRBV19
abundance: -
CDR3nt: TGTGCCAGTAACCTAAGCCCAGGGTCCGTGAGTCAGCCCCAGCATTTT
CDR3aa: CASNLSPGSVSQPQHF

j_gene: TRBJ2-7
d_gene: -
v_gene: TRBV7-6
abundance: -
CDR3nt: TGTGCCAGCAGCCTGTTAGTCGAGCAGTACTTC
CDR3aa: CASSLLVEQYF

j_gene: TRBJ1-4
d_gene: -
v_gene: TRBV6-5
abundance: -
CDR3nt: TGTGCCAGCAGCGCCCATGGAGCTGAGGGTGAAAAACTGTTTTTT
CDR3aa: CASSAHGAEGEKLFF

j_gene: TRBJ1-6
d_gene: TRBD1
v_gene: TRBV19
abundance: -
CDR3nt: TGTGCCAGTAAAGTCGGACAGGGTGTAAATTCACCCCTCCACTTT
CDR3aa: CASKVGQGVNSPLHF

j_gene: TRBJ2-2
d_gene: TRBD2
v_gene: TRBV6-5
abundance: -
CDR3nt: TGTGCCAGCAGTTACTCGGGGACTAGCGGGGGCGGGGAGCTGTTTTTT
CDR3aa: CASSYSGTSGGGELFF

j_gene: TRBJ1-5
d_gene: -
v_gene: TRBV5-1
abundance: -
CDR3nt: TGCGCCAGCAGCTTGGGACCGGGGAGTCAGCCCCAGCATTTT
CDR3aa: CASSLGPGSQPQHF

j_gene: TRBJ1-6
d_gene: TRBD1
v_gene: TRBV5-4
abundance: many
CDR3nt: TGTGCCAGCAGCTTGCAGGGGGCCGATAATTCACCCCTCCACTTT
CDR3aa: CASSLQGADNSPLHF

j_gene: TRBJ1-1
d_gene: TRBD1
v_gene: TRBV7-9
abundance: -
CDR3nt: TGTGCCAGCAGCTTAGGGGGGACAGGGGCGGAGGACACTGAAGCTTTCTTT
CDR3aa: CASSLGGTGAEDTEAFF

j_gene: TRBJ1-6
d_gene: TRBD1
v_gene: TRBV5-1
abundance: -
CDR3nt: TGCGCCAGCCGTTTGGGACAGACAAATTCACCCCTCCACTTT
CDR3aa: CASRLGQTNSPLHF

j_gene: TRBJ2-7
d_gene: -
v_gene: TRBV11-1
abundance: -
CDR3nt: TGTGCCAGCAGCTTAGCCTTCGGGAATTCCTACGAGCAGTACTTC
CDR3aa: CASSLAFGNSYEQYF

j_gene: TRBJ2-1
d_gene: -
v_gene: TRBV11-3
abundance: -
CDR3nt: TGTGCCAGCAGCTTTACGAGGGCCTCTAATGAGCAGTTCTTC
CDR3aa: CASSFTRASNEQFF

j_gene: TRBJ2-7
d_gene: TRBD1
v_gene: TRBV6-5
abundance: -
CDR3nt: TGTGCCAGCACCGACGAGGGGGCAATAAACGAGCAGTACTTC
CDR3aa: CASTDEGAINEQYF

j_gene: TRBJ2-2
d_gene: TRBD1
v_gene: TRBV25-1
abundance: -
CDR3nt: TGTGCCAGCAGGAAGGAGGGACAGGGAACCGGGGAGCTGTTTTTT
CDR3aa: CASRKEGQGTGELFF

j_gene: TRBJ2-7
d_gene: TRBD1
v_gene: TRBV19
abundance: -
CDR3nt: TGTGCCAGTAGTATAGGCGCGACAGGGGGCTTCGAGCAGTACTTC
CDR3aa: CASSIGATGGFEQYF

j_gene: TRBJ2-7
d_gene: -
v_gene: TRBV21-1
abundance: -
CDR3nt: TGTGCCAGCACCCTATCTTCACGGGGGGAGGCGTCCTACGAGCAGTACTTC
CDR3aa: CASTLSSRGEASYEQYF

j_gene: TRBJ2-1
d_gene: TRBD1
v_gene: TRBV11-3
abundance: -
CDR3nt: TGTGCCAGCACTTTCGCCCGGGACAGATACAATGAGCAGTTCTTC
CDR3aa: CASTFARDRYNEQFF

j_gene: TRBJ2-1
d_gene: -
v_gene: TRBV5-1
abundance: -
CDR3nt: TGCGCCAGCAGTAAAAGCGGCTCCTACAATGAGCAGTTCTTC
CDR3aa: CASSKSGSYNEQFF

j_gene: TRBJ1-1
d_gene: -
v_gene: TRBV7-2
abundance: few
CDR3nt: TGTGCCAGCAGCTTATCCGGGAACACTGAAGCTTTCTTT
CDR3aa: CASSLSGNTEAFF

j_gene: TRBJ1-5
d_gene: TRBD1
v_gene: TRBV5-1
abundance: -
CDR3nt: TGCGCCAGCAGCTTGGAGGGGGGACAGCAGAATCAGCCCCAGCATTTT
CDR3aa: CASSLEGGQQNQPQHF

j_gene: TRBJ1-1
d_gene: TRBD1
v_gene: TRBV14
abundance: -
CDR3nt: TGTGCCAGCAGCCCCTGGACAGGGGCTACGAACACTGAAGCTTTCTTT
CDR3aa: CASSPWTGATNTEAFF

j_gene: TRBJ1-5
d_gene: TRBD1
v_gene: TRBV19
abundance: -
CDR3nt: TGTGCCAGTAGTATAGCTCCTGGGACAGGGGGCATGATTCAGCCCCAGCATTTT
CDR3aa: CASSIAPGTGGMIQPQHF

j_gene: TRBJ1-2
d_gene: TRBD1
v_gene: TRBV5-1
abundance: -
CDR3nt: TGCGCCAGCAGTACGACAGGGCTGAACTATGGCTACACCTTC
CDR3aa: CASSTTGLNYGYTF

j_gene: TRBJ1-2
d_gene: -
v_gene: TRBV29-1
abundance: -
CDR3nt: TGCAGCGTTGAAGATACGGGAATGGTGAAAGGCTACACCTTC
CDR3aa: CSVEDTGMVKGYTF

j_gene: TRBJ1-5
d_gene: -
v_gene: TRBV19
abundance: -
CDR3nt: TGTGCCAGTAGTATATTGTCGAGGTCGTATAATCAGCCCCAGCATTTT
CDR3aa: CASSILSRSYNQPQHF

j_gene: TRBJ2-7
d_gene: TRBD1
v_gene: TRBV4-1
abundance: -
CDR3nt: TGCGCCAGCAGCCAAGGACAGGGGACTGGCGAGCAGTACTTC
CDR3aa: CASSQGQGTGEQYF

j_gene: TRBJ1-3
d_gene: -
v_gene: TRBV21-1
abundance: once
CDR3nt: TGTGCCAGCAGCAACCCTACAGGGGGCGGAAACACCATATATTTT
CDR3aa: CASSNPTGGGNTIYF

j_gene: TRBJ2-3
d_gene: -
v_gene: TRBV5-1
abundance: once
CDR3nt: TGCGCCAGCAGCTCCGACCCGGGGGCAGATACGCAGTATTTT
CDR3aa: CASSSDPGADTQYF

j_gene: TRBJ2-3
d_gene: TRBD2
v_gene: TRBV11-3
abundance: -
CDR3nt: TGTGCCAGCAGCGGACTAGTCATGAATACGCAGTATTTT
CDR3aa: CASSGLVMNTQYF

j_gene: TRBJ1-1
d_gene: -
v_gene: TRBV7-9
abundance: -
CDR3nt: TGTGCCAGCAGCTTTGGTCAGGAGAACACTGAAGCTTTCTTT
CDR3aa: CASSFGQENTEAFF

j_gene: TRBJ2-7
d_gene: TRBD2
v_gene: TRBV18
abundance: -
CDR3nt: TGTGCCAGCTCACCGGGGGACGCGAGCGGGGCCTCCTACGAGCAGTACTTC
CDR3aa: CASSPGDASGASYEQYF

j_gene: TRBJ2-7
d_gene: -
v_gene: TRBV6-1
abundance: few
CDR3nt: TGTGCCAGCAGTGAAAGACAGACCTACGAGCAGTACTTC
CDR3aa: CASSERQTYEQYF